This T cell receptor (beta chain) emerged from a study of blood T cell repertoires in COVID-19. V lost 3 bases and J 3 bases, leaving 7 bases between the germline ends. The CDR3 covers 13 residues. CDR1 SGHTS and CDR2 YDEGEE come from the germline V gene. Profiling relied on immunoSEQ multiplex PCR, and the TCRdb table lists in-frame clones only, not all of them. The sample has about 200,000 clones, about 80% seen once. This clone occurred once. Sequenced material: peripheral blood. The chain uses TRBV5-8 and TRBJ1-5; D is ambiguous. This clonotype was obtained from a man in his 60s with acute or convalescent COVID-19. The CDR3 region is CASSSQINQPQHF. For the CDR3, the DNA is TGTGCCAGCAGCTCCCAGATCAATCAGCCCCAGCATTTT.